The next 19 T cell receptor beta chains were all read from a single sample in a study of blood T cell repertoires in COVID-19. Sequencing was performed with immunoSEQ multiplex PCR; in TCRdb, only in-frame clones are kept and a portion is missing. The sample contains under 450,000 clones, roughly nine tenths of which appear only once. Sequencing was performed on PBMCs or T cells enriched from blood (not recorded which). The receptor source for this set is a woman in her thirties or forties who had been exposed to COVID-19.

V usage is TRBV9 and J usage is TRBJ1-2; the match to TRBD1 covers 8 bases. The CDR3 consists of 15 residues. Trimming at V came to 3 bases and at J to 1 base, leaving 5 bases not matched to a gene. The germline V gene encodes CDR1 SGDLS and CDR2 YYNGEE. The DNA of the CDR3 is TGTGCCAGCAGCGCCGGACAGGGTTTTAACTATGGCTACACCTTC. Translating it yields CASSAGQGFNYGYTF.

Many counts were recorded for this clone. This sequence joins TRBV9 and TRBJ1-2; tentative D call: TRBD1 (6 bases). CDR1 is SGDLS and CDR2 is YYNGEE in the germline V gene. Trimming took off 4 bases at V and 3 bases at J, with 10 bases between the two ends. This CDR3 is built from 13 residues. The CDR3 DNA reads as TGTGCCAGCAGCCCCAGGGGTCACTATGGCTACACCTTC. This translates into CASSPRGHYGYTF.

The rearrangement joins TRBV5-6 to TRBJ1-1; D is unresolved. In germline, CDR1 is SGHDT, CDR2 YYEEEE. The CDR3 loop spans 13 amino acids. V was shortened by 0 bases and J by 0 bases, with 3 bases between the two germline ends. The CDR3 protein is CASSLAVNTEAFF. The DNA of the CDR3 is TGTGCCAGCAGCTTGGCGGTGAACACTGAAGCTTTCTTT.

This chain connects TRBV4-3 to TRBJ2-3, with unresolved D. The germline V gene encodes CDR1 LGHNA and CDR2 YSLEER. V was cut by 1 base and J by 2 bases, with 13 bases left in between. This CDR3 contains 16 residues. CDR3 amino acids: CASSQVPIRNTDTQYF. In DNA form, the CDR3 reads TGCGCCAGCAGCCAAGTTCCGATTAGAAACACAGATACGCAGTATTTT.

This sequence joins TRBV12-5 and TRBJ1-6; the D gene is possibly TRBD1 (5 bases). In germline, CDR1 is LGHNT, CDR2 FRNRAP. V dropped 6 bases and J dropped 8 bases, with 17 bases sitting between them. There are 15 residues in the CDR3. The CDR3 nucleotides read TGTGCTAGTGGATCCGGACATGGTATAGATTCACCCCTCCACTTT. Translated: CASGSGHGIDSPLHF.

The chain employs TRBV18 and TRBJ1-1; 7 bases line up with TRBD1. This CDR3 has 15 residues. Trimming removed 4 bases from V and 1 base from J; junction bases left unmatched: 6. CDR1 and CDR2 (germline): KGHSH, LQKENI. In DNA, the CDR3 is TGTGCCAGCTCACTTCAGACAGGGACGAACACTGAAGCTTTCTTT. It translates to CASSLQTGTNTEAFF.

This CDR3 is CASSPEGGTLSTDTQYF. In DNA, the CDR3 is TGTGCCAGCAGCCCAGAAGGGGGCACCCTTAGCACAGATACGCAGTATTTT. V gene TRBV9 combines with J gene TRBJ2-3; 7 bases are shared with TRBD1. After removal of 4 bases from V and 0 bases from J, the junction contained 11 bases not matched to a gene. The CDR3 covers 17 residues. Germline-derived CDR1 and CDR2 are SGDLS and YYNGEE.

The CDR3 region has the DNA TGCGCCAGCAGCTTGGCCGCGGGGCCCTCTTACAATGAGCAGTTCTTC. Residues: CASSLAAGPSYNEQFF. The chain carries TRBV5-1 and TRBJ2-1; D possibly corresponds to TRBD2 (6 bases). The CDR3 covers 16 residues. V shed 0 bases and J shed 4 bases, with 14 bases lying between them. Germline-derived CDR1 and CDR2 are SGHRS and YFSETQ. The entire variable domain, with the rest obtained from reference TRBV5-1 and TRBJ2-1, is as follows: KAGVTQTPRYLIKTRGQQVTLSCSPISGHRSVSWYQQTPGQGLQFLFEYFSETQRNKGNFPGRFSGRQFSNSRSEMNVSTLELGDSALYLCASSLAAGPSYNEQFFGPGTRLTVL.

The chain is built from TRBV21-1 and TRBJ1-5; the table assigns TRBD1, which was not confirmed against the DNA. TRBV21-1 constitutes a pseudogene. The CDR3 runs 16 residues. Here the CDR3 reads CARSRGRSYSNQPQHF. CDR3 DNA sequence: TGTGCCAGGTCAAGGGGCCGGTCCTATAGCAATCAGCCCCAGCATTTT.

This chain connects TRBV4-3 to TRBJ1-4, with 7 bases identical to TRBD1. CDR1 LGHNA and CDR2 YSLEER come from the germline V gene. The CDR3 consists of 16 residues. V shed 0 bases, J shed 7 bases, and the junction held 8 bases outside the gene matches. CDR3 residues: CASSQESGGGGEKLFF. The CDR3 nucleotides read TGCGCCAGCAGCCAAGAAAGCGGAGGGGGCGGTGAAAAACTGTTTTTT.

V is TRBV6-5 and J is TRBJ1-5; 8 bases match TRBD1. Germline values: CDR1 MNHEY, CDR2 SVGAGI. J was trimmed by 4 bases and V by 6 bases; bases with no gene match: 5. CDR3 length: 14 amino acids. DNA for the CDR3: TGTGCCAGCAGAGGACAGGGAAGTAATCAGCCCCAGCATTTT. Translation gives CASRGQGSNQPQHF.

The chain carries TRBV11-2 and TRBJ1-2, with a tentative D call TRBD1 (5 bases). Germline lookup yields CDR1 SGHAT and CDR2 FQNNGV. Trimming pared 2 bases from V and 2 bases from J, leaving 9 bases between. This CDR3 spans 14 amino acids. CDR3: CASSLMGPNYGYTF. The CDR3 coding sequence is TGTGCCAGCAGCTTAATGGGGCCGAACTATGGCTACACCTTC.

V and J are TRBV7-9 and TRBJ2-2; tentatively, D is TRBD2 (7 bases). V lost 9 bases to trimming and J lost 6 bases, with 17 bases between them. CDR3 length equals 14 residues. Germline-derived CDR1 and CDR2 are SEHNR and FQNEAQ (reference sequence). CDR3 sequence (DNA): TGTGCCAGTACGGGCGGGGGCGTCTCCGGGGAGCTGTTTTTT. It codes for CASTGGGVSGELFF.

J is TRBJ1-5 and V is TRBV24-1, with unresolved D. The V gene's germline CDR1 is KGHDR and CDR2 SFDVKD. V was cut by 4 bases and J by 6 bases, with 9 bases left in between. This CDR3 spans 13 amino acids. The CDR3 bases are TGTGCCACCAGTGAGAGGTTCGGTCAGCCCCAGCATTTT. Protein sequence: CATSERFGQPQHF.

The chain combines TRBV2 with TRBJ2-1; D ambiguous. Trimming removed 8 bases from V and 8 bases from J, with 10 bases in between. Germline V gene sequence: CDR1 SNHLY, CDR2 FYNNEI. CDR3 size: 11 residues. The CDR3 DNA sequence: TGTGCCAGCGCACGAAGCCATGAGCAGTTCTTC. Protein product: CASARSHEQFF.

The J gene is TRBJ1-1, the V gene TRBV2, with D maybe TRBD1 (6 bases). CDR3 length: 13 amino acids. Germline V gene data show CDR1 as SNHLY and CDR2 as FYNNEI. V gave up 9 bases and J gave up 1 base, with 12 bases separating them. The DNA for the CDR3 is TGTGCCAGAGGCCAGGGGACGAACACTGAAGCTTTCTTT. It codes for CARGQGTNTEAFF.

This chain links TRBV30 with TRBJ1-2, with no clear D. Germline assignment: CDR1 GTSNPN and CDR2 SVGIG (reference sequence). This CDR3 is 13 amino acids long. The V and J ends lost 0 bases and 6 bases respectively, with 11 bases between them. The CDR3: CAWSVGRPNGYTF. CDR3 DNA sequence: TGTGCCTGGAGTGTAGGCAGGCCAAATGGCTACACCTTC.

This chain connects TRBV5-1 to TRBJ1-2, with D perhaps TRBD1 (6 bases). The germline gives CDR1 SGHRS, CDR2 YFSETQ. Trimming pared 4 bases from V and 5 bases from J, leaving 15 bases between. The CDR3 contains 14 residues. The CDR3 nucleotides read TGCGCCAGCAGCCCCATGGACAGTCTATATGGCTACACCTTC. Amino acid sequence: CASSPMDSLYGYTF.

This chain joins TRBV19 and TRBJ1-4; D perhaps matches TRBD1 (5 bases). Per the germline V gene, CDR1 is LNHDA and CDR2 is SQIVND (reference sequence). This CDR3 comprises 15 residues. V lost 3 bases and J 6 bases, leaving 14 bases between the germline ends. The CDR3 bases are TGTGCCAGTAGTATGATTTCCCAGGGCGATGAAAAACTGTTTTTT. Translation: CASSMISQGDEKLFF.